Each of the 25 T cell receptor beta chains below was sequenced from the same sample in a study of glioma-infiltrating T cells after dendritic cell vaccination. Time point defined: after dendritic cell vaccination, including at tumor progression/relapse. Repertoires were generated with immunoSEQ multiplex PCR, while TCRdb's copy carries only in-frame clones and drops some. This sample has about 46,000 clones, with 75% to 90% found just once. Sequenced material: blood, taken after dendritic cell vaccination. These receptors were taken from a human donor with glioblastoma.

In this sample, this clone turned up once. The rearrangement links TRBV6-1 to TRBJ2-7; D unresolved. This CDR3 comprises 16 residues. The V end lost 1 base, the J end lost 6 bases, and 19 bases lay between the germline ends. CDR1 is MNHNS and CDR2 is SASEGT in the germline V gene. CDR3: CASSEVLTNLSREQYF. Here the CDR3 DNA reads TGTGCCAGCAGTGAAGTTCTGACAAACTTATCCCGCGAGCAGTACTTC.

V gene TRBV19 combines with J gene TRBJ1-2; possible D gene TRBD1, 5 bases. V lost 2 bases to trimming and J lost 4 bases, with 8 bases between them. CDR3 length equals 13 residues. Germline V gives CDR1 LNHDA, CDR2 SQIVND (reference sequence). This CDR3 is CASSIRRGYGYTF. CDR3 in DNA: TGTGCCAGTAGTATAAGGAGGGGCTATGGCTACACCTTC. Complete variable domain (other parts from reference TRBV19 and TRBJ1-2): DGGITQSPKYLFRKEGQNVTLSCEQNLNHDAMYWYRQDPGQGLRLIYYSQIVNDFQKGDIAEGYSVSREKKESFPLTVTSAQKNPTAFYLCASSIRRGYGYTFGSGTRLTVV.

This clone is a singleton in its sample. The J gene is TRBJ1-1, the V gene TRBV6-5; 9 nucleotides align to TRBD1. J lost 0 bases, V lost 5 bases, and 4 bases had no gene match. The CDR3 contains 15 residues. Per germline, CDR1 MNHEY and CDR2 SVGAGI. The CDR3 reads CASSSHRGLNTEAFF. DNA of the CDR3: TGTGCCAGCAGTAGCCACAGGGGGCTGAACACTGAAGCTTTCTTT.

The chain employs TRBV28 and TRBJ2-7, with 14 bases that match TRBD2. Germline assignment: CDR1 MDHEN and CDR2 SYDVKM. The CDR3 totals 14 residues. J gave up 12 bases and V 4 bases, and 8 bases lay outside the gene matches. This chain's CDR3 is CASSSRTSGRYPYF. CDR3 in DNA: TGTGCCAGCAGTTCAAGGACTAGCGGGAGGTACCCGTACTTC.

The J gene is TRBJ2-1, the V gene TRBV27, with TRBD2 identical over 8 bases. Losses at the gene ends were 4 bases for V and 6 bases for J; bases not matched to a gene: 8. Germline V gene sequence: CDR1 MNHEY, CDR2 SMNVEV (reference sequence). The length of the CDR3 is 15 residues. The CDR3 spells CASSSAGGLSNEQFF. For the CDR3, the DNA is TGTGCCAGCAGTTCCGCGGGAGGACTAAGCAATGAGCAGTTCTTC.

CDR3 residues: CASSIGGQGKGANVLTF. The CDR3 nucleotides read TGCGCCAGCAGCATTGGCGGACAGGGAAAGGGGGCCAACGTCCTGACTTTC. V gene TRBV5-1 combines with J gene TRBJ2-6, with 8 bases that match TRBD1. CDR1 and CDR2 from the germline V gene are SGHRS and YFSETQ. The CDR3 extends over 17 amino acids. V was pared by 4 bases and J by 4 bases, with 10 bases of the junction left unmatched.

The rearrangement joins TRBV7-2 to TRBJ2-7; 10 nucleotides agree with TRBD1. CDR3 length: 16 amino acids. V was clipped by 3 bases and J by 3 bases; unmatched bases: 8. The germline CDR1 and CDR2 sequences are SGHTA and FQGNSA. The CDR3, as DNA: TGTGCCAGCAGCTTGGCCGGGACAGGGGTCAACTACGAGCAGTACTTC. Protein product: CASSLAGTGVNYEQYF.

This clone was observed a handful of times. The chain carries TRBV5-4 and TRBJ2-3, with D possibly being TRBD2 (5 bases). With 6 bases removed from V and 2 bases from J, the gap between germline ends came to 10 bases. Germline loops: CDR1 SGHNT, CDR2 YYREEE (reference sequence). CDR3 length equals 13 residues. CDR3 in DNA: TGTGCCAGCACCCTGAGGGCCACAGATACGCAGTATTTT. Its protein product is CASTLRATDTQYF.

The chain uses TRBV6-1 and TRBJ2-1; 7 bases are a match to TRBD2. With V trimmed by 7 bases and J by 8 bases, 11 bases remained unmatched. The germline V gene encodes CDR1 MNHNS and CDR2 SASEGT. CDR3 length equals 14 residues. The CDR3 here is CASTMGGFGDEQFF. As DNA, the CDR3 is TGTGCCAGCACCATGGGAGGGTTTGGCGATGAGCAGTTCTTC.

The J gene is TRBJ2-1, the V gene TRBV4-3, with TRBD2 matching 8 bases. Germline CDR1 is LGHNA and CDR2 is YSLEER. This CDR3 is built from 18 residues. The V and J ends lost 0 bases and 5 bases, in that order; junction bases with no gene match: 12. The CDR3 sequence: CASSQDYGRGVMDNEQFF. As DNA, the CDR3 is TGCGCCAGCAGCCAAGATTACGGGAGGGGTGTTATGGACAATGAGCAGTTCTTC.

The chain uses TRBV7-2 and TRBJ2-6; D unresolved. The CDR3 runs to 15 residues. Germline CDR1 reads SGHTA; CDR2 reads FQGNSA. The V end was cut by 6 bases, the J end by 1 base, with 10 bases between. The CDR3, as DNA: TGTGCCAGCAGTAGGAGAGAGTCTGGGGCCAACGTCCTGACTTTC. Translation: CASSRRESGANVLTF.

This chain uses TRBV6-6 with TRBJ2-2; TRBD1 aligns across 7 bases. Germline CDR1 MNHNY, CDR2 SVGAGI (reference sequence). Germline trimming cut 2 bases from V and 6 bases from J; bases unmatched to any gene: 3. This CDR3 has 14 residues. Here the CDR3 reads CASSYDRVAGELFF. For the CDR3, the DNA is TGTGCCAGCAGTTACGACAGGGTTGCCGGGGAGCTGTTTTTT.

V usage is TRBV9 and J usage is TRBJ1-4, with D possibly being TRBD1 (5 bases). CDR3 length: 15 amino acids. The V and J ends lost 0 bases and 8 bases respectively, with 14 bases between them. Germline CDR1 is SGDLS and CDR2 is YYNGEE. The CDR3 coding sequence is TGTGCCAGCAGCGTAGCTCCAGGGTTTGGAGAAAAACTGTTTTTT. Translation gives CASSVAPGFGEKLFF. Variable domain in full (rest from reference TRBV9 and TRBJ1-4): DSGVTQTPKHLITATGQRVTLRCSPRSGDLSVYWYQQSLDQGLQFLIQYYNGEERAKGNILERFSAQQFPDLHSELNLSSLELGDSALYFCASSVAPGFGEKLFFGSGTQLSVL.

The chain is built from TRBV7-2 and TRBJ1-5; possibly TRBD1 for D (6 bases). The V gene's germline CDR1 is SGHTA and CDR2 FQGNSA. CDR3 length: 14 amino acids. V was pared by 5 bases and J by 6 bases, with 14 bases between. CDR3 DNA sequence: TGTGCCAGCAGCCCATGGACAGCCGGTCAGCCCCAGCATTTT. The encoded protein is CASSPWTAGQPQHF.

The table lists this clone with a count of one. The J gene is TRBJ2-1, the V gene TRBV28; D may be TRBD2 (7 bases). The CDR3 is 17 residues long. V lost 3 bases and J 4 bases, leaving 19 bases between the germline ends. Germline-derived CDR1 and CDR2 are MDHEN and SYDVKM. The DNA of the CDR3 is TGTGCCAGCAGTTTTTATGGCGGGAGAGGGGGATACAATGAGCAGTTCTTC. Encoded protein: CASSFYGGRGGYNEQFF.

This chain joins TRBV29-1 and TRBJ1-3; possible D gene TRBD1, 5 bases. Germline V gene lookup returns CDR1 SQVTM and CDR2 ANQGSEA. The CDR3 has 14 amino acids. The V end was cut by 4 bases, the J end by 0 bases, with 10 bases between. CDR3 in DNA: TGCAGCGTTGGACAGCTCGACTCTGGAAACACCATATATTTT. It codes for CSVGQLDSGNTIYF.

The DNA of the CDR3 is TGCGCCAGCACCCAGGGGACTAGCGGGACCGGAGAGCAGTTCTTC. Its translation is CASTQGTSGTGEQFF. The rearrangement uses TRBV5-1 and TRBJ2-1; TRBD2 agrees at 13 bases. The CDR3 length is 15 residues. Germline CDR1 reads SGHRS; CDR2 reads YFSETQ. The ends lost 6 bases at V and 10 bases at J; junction bases unmatched: 10.

This clone was counted a single time. This chain links TRBV29-1 with TRBJ2-1; 9 nucleotides match TRBD2. Germline V gives CDR1 SQVTM, CDR2 ANQGSEA. CDR3 length equals 14 residues. With V trimmed by 4 bases and J by 7 bases, 8 bases remained unmatched. This CDR3 reads CSVVRLAGRNEQFF. In nucleotides, the CDR3 is TGCAGCGTTGTTCGGCTAGCGGGACGGAATGAGCAGTTCTTC.

The rearrangement uses TRBV5-1 and TRBJ1-1, with D tentatively TRBD1 (5 bases). The CDR3 extends over 14 amino acids. Per the germline V gene, CDR1 is SGHRS and CDR2 is YFSETQ. V gave up 2 bases and J gave up 1 base, with 9 bases separating them. This CDR3 reads CASSLRGENTEAFF. In nucleotides, the CDR3 is TGCGCCAGCAGCTTAAGGGGCGAGAACACTGAAGCTTTCTTT.

This clone was detected once. The rearrangement links TRBV29-1 to TRBJ2-1; TRBD1 agrees at 7 bases. Germline loops: CDR1 SQVTM, CDR2 ANQGSEA. The CDR3 is 14 residues long. With V trimmed by 5 bases and J by 4 bases, 8 bases remained unmatched. The CDR3 DNA reads TGCAGCGTTCGGCACGGGACAGATTACAATGAGCAGTTCTTC. Protein: CSVRHGTDYNEQFF.

The gene calls are TRBV30 and TRBJ1-1; 7 bases agree with TRBD1. CDR3 length: 14 residues. Germline V gives CDR1 GTSNPN, CDR2 SVGIG (reference sequence). V gave up 5 bases and J gave up 0 bases; unmatched junction bases: 6. The CDR3 loop is CAWELRGLNTEAFF. The DNA for the CDR3 is TGTGCCTGGGAGTTGAGGGGGCTGAACACTGAAGCTTTCTTT.

CDR3 nucleotide sequence: TGTGCCAGCATCACAAGGACAGGTCGAGCTTTCTTT. Translating gives CASITRTGRAFF. The chain recombines TRBV28 with TRBJ1-1; 7 positions agree with TRBD1. The V segment lost 7 bases and the J segment 10 bases; nucleotides outside the gene matches: 9. From germline, CDR1 is MDHEN and CDR2 SYDVKM. This CDR3 comprises 12 residues.

The genes are TRBV28 and TRBJ2-1; TRBD1 might be the D (5 bases). The CDR3 consists of 15 residues. V shed 2 bases and J shed 8 bases, with 16 bases lying between them. Germline CDR1 reads MDHEN; CDR2 reads SYDVKM. The CDR3 loop is CASSLKSLLQDEQFF. The CDR3 nucleotides are TGTGCCAGCAGTTTAAAGAGCCTGTTACAGGATGAGCAGTTCTTC.

The rearrangement links TRBV4-1 to TRBJ2-3; 11 nucleotides match TRBD1. This CDR3 spans 16 amino acids. J lost 4 bases, V lost 1 base, and 4 bases had no gene match. CDR1 is MGHRA, CDR2 YSYEKL, per germline. Here the CDR3 DNA reads TGCGCCAGCAGCCAAGCCACGGGACAGGGGGCAGATACGCAGTATTTT. This gives the protein CASSQATGQGADTQYF.

This chain connects TRBV18 to TRBJ2-1; TRBD2 agrees at 11 bases. V was pared by 3 bases and J by 4 bases, with 5 bases of the junction left unmatched. The CDR3 contains 16 residues. Per germline, CDR1 KGHSH and CDR2 LQKENI. CDR3 coding DNA: TGTGCCAGCTCACCGATGGGACTAGCGGTTTACAATGAGCAGTTCTTC. It codes for CASSPMGLAVYNEQFF.